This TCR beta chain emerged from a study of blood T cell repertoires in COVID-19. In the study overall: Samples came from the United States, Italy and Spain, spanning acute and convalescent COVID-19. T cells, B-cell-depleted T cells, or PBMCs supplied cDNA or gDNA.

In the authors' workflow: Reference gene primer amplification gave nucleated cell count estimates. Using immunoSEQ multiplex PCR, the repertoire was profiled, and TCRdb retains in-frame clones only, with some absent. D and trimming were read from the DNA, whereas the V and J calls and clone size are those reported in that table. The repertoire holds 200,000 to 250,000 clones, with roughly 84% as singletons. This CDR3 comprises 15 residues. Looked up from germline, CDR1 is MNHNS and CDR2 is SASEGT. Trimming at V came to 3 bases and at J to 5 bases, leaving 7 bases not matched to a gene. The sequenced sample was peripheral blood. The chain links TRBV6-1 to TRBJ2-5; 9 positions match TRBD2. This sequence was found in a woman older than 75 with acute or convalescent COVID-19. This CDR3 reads CASSEDSGSGETQYF. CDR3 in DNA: TGTGCCAGCAGTGAGGATAGCGGGAGCGGGGAGACCCAGTACTTC.